Below, 28 T cell receptor beta chains from the same sample are listed, as sequenced in a study of shared clonotypes between healthy human individuals (dated by TCRdb to 2018 to 2021). CD8 naive samples were obtained by positive selection for CCR7 among CD45RO-negative cells, yielding a CD45RA+CCR7+ population from which TemRA cells were excluded. The receptor library was made with the immunoSEQ multiplex PCR assay. The immuneACCESS repertoire file appears here via TCRdb, limited to in-frame rearrangements. These files lack a portion of the clones; in checked studies, under half of the deficit traces to unresolved V genes, and the cause of the others is not known. Across this sample there are about 2,200,000 clones, with about 92% seen only once. Approximately 1.7% of the sample goes to the ten largest clones. Sample: naive CD8+ T cells from PBMCs. The cell subset or site label, as the study defines it: CD45RA+CCR7+. The origin of the receptors is a young man in good health. Some clones in this sample may be carry-over from other donors' samples.

Remarks on this clone: This sample includes further DNA sequences coding for the same CDR3. V and J are TRBV7-9 and TRBJ2-2, with D possibly TRBD1 on 5 matching bases. Between the trimmed V and J ends, which lost 5 bases and 9 bases, there was a span of 10 bases. The germline gives CDR1 SEHNR, CDR2 FQNEAQ (reference sequence). The CDR3 has 12 residues. The CDR3 is CASSLGARELFF. CDR3 DNA: TGTGCCAGCAGCCTAGGGGCTAGGGAGCTGTTTTTT.

As DNA, the CDR3 is TGTGCCTGGGACAGAGCACCTTCCGCCGGGGAGCTGTTTTTT. This encodes CAWDRAPSAGELFF. The chain has TRBV30 and TRBJ2-2, with a possible D match to TRBD1 (5 bases). The germline V gene encodes CDR1 GTSNPN and CDR2 SVGIG (reference sequence). With 5 bases removed from V and 6 bases from J, the gap between germline ends came to 16 bases. This CDR3 comprises 14 residues.

V is TRBV27 and J is TRBJ2-7; tentatively, D is TRBD2 (6 bases). Germline loops: CDR1 MNHEY, CDR2 SMNVEV (reference sequence). Deletions cut 2 bases from V and 0 bases from J, with 14 bases between. The CDR3 has 16 residues. Here the CDR3 DNA reads TGTGCCAGCAGTTTAGAGGCGGGGCTTCGCTCCTACGAGCAGTACTTC. Protein product: CASSLEAGLRSYEQYF.

The chain recombines TRBV9 with TRBJ2-2, with D perhaps matching TRBD2 (6 bases). V was pared by 0 bases and J by 4 bases, with 13 bases between. Germline V gene data show CDR1 as SGDLS and CDR2 as YYNGEE. CDR3 length: 16 residues. In nucleotides, the CDR3 is TGTGCCAGCAGCGTAGCTCCCCAGGGAGGCACCGGGGAGCTGTTTTTT. Translation gives CASSVAPQGGTGELFF.

This clone was detected once. The chain has TRBV7-9 and TRBJ2-7; 9 positions agree with TRBD1. The CDR3 has 15 amino acids. The germline gives CDR1 SEHNR, CDR2 FQNEAQ (reference sequence). Germline trimming cut 1 base from V and 3 bases from J; bases unmatched to any gene: 4. CDR3 in amino acids: CASSLGGTGNYEQYF. The CDR3 nucleotides read TGTGCCAGCAGCTTAGGGGGGACAGGGAACTACGAGCAGTACTTC.

The chain couples TRBV5-1 to TRBJ2-1; 12 bases map to TRBD2. The CDR3 is 17 amino acids. From germline, CDR1 is SGHRS and CDR2 YFSETQ. The junction had 13 bases not matched to a gene; V was cut back by 4 bases and J by 8 bases. The CDR3 region is CASSPSSGRGAEDEQFF. The CDR3 nucleotides read TGCGCCAGCAGCCCCTCTAGCGGGAGGGGGGCGGAGGATGAGCAGTTCTTC.

V and J are TRBV7-9 and TRBJ1-2, with unresolved D. Trimming removed 2 bases at V and 7 bases at J, with 11 bases between. Germline V gene data show CDR1 as SEHNR and CDR2 as FQNEAQ (reference sequence). CDR3 length equals 13 residues. CDR3: CASSLQDGLGYTF. The DNA of the CDR3 is TGTGCCAGCAGCTTACAGGACGGCCTTGGCTACACCTTC.

The chain recombines TRBV7-9 with TRBJ2-1, with 10 bases lining up with TRBD2. This CDR3 region has 14 residues. The V gene's germline CDR1 is SEHNR and CDR2 FQNEAQ (reference sequence). V lost 5 bases to trimming and J lost 6 bases; unmatched junction nucleotides: 4. The CDR3 reads CASSAWTSGNEQFF. In DNA form, the CDR3 reads TGTGCCAGCAGCGCCTGGACTAGCGGCAATGAGCAGTTCTTC.

The chain combines TRBV29-1 with TRBJ2-7, with 7 positions matching TRBD2. CDR1 and CDR2 (germline): SQVTM, ANQGSEA. The CDR3 totals 14 residues. V was pared by 3 bases and J by 6 bases, with 11 bases of the junction left unmatched. Here the CDR3 reads CSVESQRERSEQYF. As DNA, the CDR3 is TGCAGCGTTGAGTCGCAGCGGGAAAGGAGCGAGCAGTACTTC.

The V gene is TRBV4-2, the J gene TRBJ1-2; 9 bases fit TRBD1. Germline V gene lookup returns CDR1 LGHNA and CDR2 YNFKEQ. J lost 4 bases, V lost 4 bases, and 16 bases had no gene match. CDR3 size: 18 residues. This CDR3 reads CASSPRDRETIHGYGYTF. The DNA of the CDR3 is TGTGCCAGCAGCCCAAGGGACAGGGAAACCATCCACGGCTATGGCTACACCTTC.

This chain connects TRBV6-1 to TRBJ2-5; D possibly corresponds to TRBD2 (6 bases). The CDR3 length is 15 residues. V gave up 3 bases and J gave up 4 bases, with 15 bases separating them. The germline V gene has CDR1 MNHNS and CDR2 SASEGT. CDR3 DNA sequence: TGTGCCAGCAGTGATCCCGGTTGGAGGGGAGAGACCCAGTACTTC. Translated: CASSDPGWRGETQYF.

The chain is built from TRBV14 and TRBJ2-1; no clear D. The CDR3 runs to 17 residues. From germline, CDR1 is SGHDN and CDR2 FVKESK. V lost 1 base, J lost 7 bases, and 20 bases lay in between. The CDR3 reads CASSQADETFDENEQFF. The DNA of the CDR3 is TGTGCCAGCAGCCAAGCTGATGAGACGTTTGACGAAAATGAGCAGTTCTTC.

The chain couples TRBV29-1 to TRBJ1-2; 9 bases fit TRBD1. The CDR3 contains 15 residues. Germline V lookup: CDR1 SQVTM, CDR2 ANQGSEA. With 0 bases clipped from V and 5 bases from J, the junction kept 7 bases outside the gene matches. Written as DNA, the CDR3 is TGCAGCGTTGAAGACCTAGGACAGGGGCTTTATGGCTACACCTTC. Amino acid sequence: CSVEDLGQGLYGYTF. The variable domain in full, with the rest retrieved from reference TRBV29-1 and TRBJ1-2, is SAVISQKPSRDICQRGTSLTIQCQVDSQVTMMFWYRQQPGQSLTLIATANQGSEATYESGFVIDKFPISRPNLTFSTLTVSNMSPEDSSIYLCSVEDLGQGLYGYTFGSGTRLTVV.

This clone turned up a few times. The genes are TRBV7-9 and TRBJ2-2; 14 bases align to TRBD2. CDR3 length equals 15 residues. V dropped 4 bases and J dropped 16; count of bases not matched to a gene: 11. The germline V gene encodes CDR1 SEHNR and CDR2 FQNEAQ (reference sequence). DNA of the CDR3: TGTGCCAGCAGCTATCCGGGACTAGCGGGAGAGGAGAAGTTTTTT. It specifies CASSYPGLAGEEKFF. The complete variable domain, with remaining parts taken from reference TRBV7-9 and TRBJ2-2, reads DTGVSQNPRHKITKRGQNVTFRCDPISEHNRLYWYRQTLGQGPEFLTYFQNEAQLEKSRLLSDRFSAERPKGSFSTLEIQRTEQGDSAMYLCASSYPGLAGEEKFFGEGSRLTVL.

This chain connects TRBV28 to TRBJ2-7, with 9 bases that match TRBD1. There are 14 residues in the CDR3. V dropped 7 bases and J dropped 2; count of bases not matched to a gene: 6. The germline gives CDR1 MDHEN, CDR2 SYDVKM. CDR3 nucleotide sequence: TGTGCCAGCACCCCGGGACAGGGACCCTACGAGCAGTACTTC. Its protein is CASTPGQGPYEQYF.

This rearrangement joins TRBV27 to TRBJ1-5, with TRBD1 identical over 8 bases. The V gene end was trimmed by 6 bases and the J gene end by 6 bases; junction bases not matched to a gene: 7. Germline V CDR1 and CDR2: MNHEY, SMNVEV (reference sequence). CDR3 size: 14 residues. CDR3 region: CASSPNRGTQPQHF. CDR3 coding DNA: TGTGCCAGCAGCCCCAACAGGGGGACTCAGCCCCAGCATTTT.

This sequence joins TRBV27 and TRBJ1-5; tentative D call: TRBD1 (5 bases). Per germline, CDR1 MNHEY and CDR2 SMNVEV (reference sequence). Trimming removed 10 bases from V and 4 bases from J, with 20 bases in between. The CDR3 has 15 residues. CDR3 amino acids: CATQGPGTPNQPQHF. The CDR3 DNA reads TGTGCCACTCAGGGACCCGGGACCCCAAATCAGCCCCAGCATTTT.

The rearrangement uses TRBV28 and TRBJ2-1; a possible D gene is TRBD1 (5 bases). The CDR3 runs to 18 residues. The V gene's germline CDR1 is MDHEN and CDR2 SYDVKM. Trimming shortened V by 3 bases and J by 0 bases, and 18 bases separated the two germline ends. The CDR3 DNA is TGTGCCAGCAGTTTGGAGATCAGGGCTCCGAGCTCCTACAATGAGCAGTTCTTC. As protein: CASSLEIRAPSSYNEQFF.

This chain links TRBV4-3 with TRBJ2-1; D gene uncertain. CDR1 is LGHNA and CDR2 is YSLEER in the germline V gene. This CDR3 is 18 amino acids long. The V end was cut by 0 bases, the J end by 4 bases, with 19 bases between. CDR3 region: CASSQDPGTNIEYNEQFF. The CDR3 nucleotides read TGCGCCAGCAGCCAAGATCCCGGAACTAATATTGAATACAATGAGCAGTTCTTC.

The chain links TRBV9 to TRBJ2-4; D not resolved. V lost 3 bases to trimming and J lost 3 bases, with 16 bases between them. Germline values: CDR1 SGDLS, CDR2 YYNGEE. The CDR3 extends over 16 amino acids. CDR3 amino acids: CASSAYGASDKNIQYF. CDR3 DNA: TGTGCCAGCAGCGCATACGGCGCGAGCGACAAAAACATTCAGTACTTC.

About this clone: The identical CDR3 is also encoded by other nucleotide sequences in the sample. This sequence joins TRBV19 and TRBJ2-5; unclear D gene. Germline CDR1 is LNHDA and CDR2 is SQIVND (reference sequence). Deletions cut 1 base from V and 1 base from J, with 7 bases between. The CDR3 sequence is 14 residues long. The CDR3: CASSIGTGQETQYF. The DNA for the CDR3 is TGTGCCAGTAGTATAGGGACGGGCCAAGAGACCCAGTACTTC.

The rearrangement uses TRBV6-5 and TRBJ2-2; weak D call: TRBD2 (6 bases). This CDR3 has 16 amino acids. Germline V CDR1 and CDR2: MNHEY, SVGAGI. With 1 base removed from V and 6 bases from J, the gap between germline ends came to 15 bases. The CDR3 coding sequence is TGTGCCAGCAGTTACTTCGGGGGAGAGGGAGCCGGGGAGCTGTTTTTT. Its protein is CASSYFGGEGAGELFF.

The chain employs TRBV29-1 and TRBJ2-1; 10 bases align to TRBD1. The CDR3 runs to 13 residues. Looked up from germline, CDR1 is SQVTM and CDR2 is ANQGSEA. V dropped 8 bases and J dropped 10; count of bases not matched to a gene: 11. CDR3 nucleotide sequence: TGCAGCCTCAGTGGGGGACAGGGGACAGAGCAGTTCTTC. Translation gives CSLSGGQGTEQFF.

The chain uses TRBV5-6 and TRBJ2-1; no definite D call. Per germline, CDR1 SGHDT and CDR2 YYEEEE. The CDR3 sequence is 16 residues long. V shed 4 bases and J shed 4 bases, with 18 bases lying between them. CDR3 sequence reads: CASSPIGVGYYNEQFF. Written as DNA, the CDR3 is TGTGCCAGCAGCCCGATAGGTGTGGGGTATTACAATGAGCAGTTCTTC.

On this clone: At the DNA level, this CDR3 is encoded by other sequences in the same sample as well. The rearrangement uses TRBV7-9 and TRBJ1-1; D is undetermined. There are 14 residues in the CDR3. The V end was cut by 5 bases, the J end by 2 bases, with 12 bases between. Germline assignment: CDR1 SEHNR and CDR2 FQNEAQ (reference sequence). CDR3 bases: TGTGCCAGCAGCCCGCCGGGTGCAAACACTGAAGCTTTCTTT. It codes for CASSPPGANTEAFF.

The chain employs TRBV13 and TRBJ2-5; D is unclear. CDR1 is PRHDT and CDR2 is FYEKMQ in the germline V gene (reference sequence). V lost 4 bases, J lost 5 bases, and 5 bases lay in between. The CDR3 covers 11 residues. The CDR3 nucleotides are TGTGCCAGCAGCTCTTCGGAGACCCAGTACTTC. Amino acids: CASSSSETQYF.

The chain employs TRBV5-6 and TRBJ2-7, with 10 positions matching TRBD1. V shed 6 bases, J shed 5 bases, and the junction held 8 bases outside the gene matches. Germline V gene sequence: CDR1 SGHDT, CDR2 YYEEEE. The CDR3 is 14 amino acids. The DNA of the CDR3 is TGTGCCAGCACCCCCGGGACAGGGGTCCACGAGCAGTACTTC. This gives the protein CASTPGTGVHEQYF.

V gene TRBV6-1 combines with J gene TRBJ2-6, with D uncertain. CDR3 size: 11 residues. In germline, CDR1 is MNHNS, CDR2 SASEGT. Trimming shortened V by 7 bases and J by 4 bases, and 2 bases separated the two germline ends. This chain's CDR3 is CASNGANVLTF. The CDR3 DNA reads as TGTGCCAGCAACGGGGCCAACGTCCTGACTTTC.